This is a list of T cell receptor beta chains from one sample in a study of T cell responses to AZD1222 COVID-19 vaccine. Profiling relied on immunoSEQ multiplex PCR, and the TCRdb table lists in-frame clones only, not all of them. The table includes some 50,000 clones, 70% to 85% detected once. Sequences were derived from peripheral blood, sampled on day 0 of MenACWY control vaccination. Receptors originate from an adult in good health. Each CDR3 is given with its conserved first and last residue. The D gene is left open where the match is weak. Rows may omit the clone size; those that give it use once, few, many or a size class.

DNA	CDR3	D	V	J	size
TGTGCCAGTACCCCATTGGGGAACACTGAAGCTTTCTTT	CASTPLGNTEAFF	.	TRBV19	TRBJ1-1	.
TGCGCCAGCAGCCCCACCGGGACTAGCGGGTATGACAACCAAGAGACCCAGTACTTC	CASSPTGTSGYDNQETQYF	TRBD2	TRBV5-1	TRBJ2-5	once
TGCGCCAGCCTAAGTTTAGAAGGGAACACCGGGGAGCTGTTTTTT	CASLSLEGNTGELFF	.	TRBV5-1	TRBJ2-2	few
TGTGCCAGCAGACCACGGGACAGGGGCACAGATACGCAGTATTTT	CASRPRDRGTDTQYF	TRBD1	TRBV28	TRBJ2-3	.
TGCGCCAGCAGCTTGGAGGACAGGAACACAGATACGCAGTATTTT	CASSLEDRNTDTQYF	TRBD1	TRBV5-1	TRBJ2-3	.
TGTGCCAGCAGTTCTCACGGGGGCGGGACCTACGAGCAGTACTTC	CASSSHGGGTYEQYF	.	TRBV28	TRBJ2-7	.
TGTGCCAGCAGTTTGAGGCGCACTGAAGCTTTCTTT	CASSLRRTEAFF	.	TRBV28	TRBJ1-1	.
TGCGCCAGCAGCCAATCTCTAGCGGGAGTTGCAGATACGCAGTATTTT	CASSQSLAGVADTQYF	TRBD2	TRBV4-1	TRBJ2-3	.
TGTGCTAGTGGTTTCGCCGGGACAGCAAATTCACCCCTCCACTTT	CASGFAGTANSPLHF	TRBD1	TRBV12-5	TRBJ1-6	.
TGCAGCGTGGGGGCAACCAGGGAGAACACTGAAGCTTTCTTT	CSVGATRENTEAFF	.	TRBV29-1	TRBJ1-1	.
TGCGCCAGCAGTGAGTCGGGTCAGCCCCAGCATTTT	CASSESGQPQHF	.	TRBV10-1	TRBJ1-5	.
TGCGCCAGCAGCTTGGCCGGGGGGGTCGGCACTGAAGCTTTCTTT	CASSLAGGVGTEAFF	.	TRBV5-1	TRBJ1-1	.
TGTGCCAGCAGTGAAGGAGGGTACACTGAAGCTTTCTTT	CASSEGGYTEAFF	.	TRBV2	TRBJ1-1	.
TGTGCCACCAGTACATCAGATACGCAGTATTTT	CATSTSDTQYF	.	TRBV24-1	TRBJ2-3	.